This entry lists 19 T cell receptor beta chains sequenced from one sample in a study of T cell responses to AZD1222 COVID-19 vaccine. Assay: immunoSEQ multiplex PCR; the TCRdb copy retains only in-frame clones and omits some. The profile covers some 110,000 clones, with approximately 92% appearing a single time and 35% to 45% taken by the ten largest. Sequencing was performed on peripheral blood, taken 28 days after the second AZD1222 dose. The origin of the receptors is an adult who received the AZD1222 COVID-19 vaccine.

V usage is TRBV6-4 and J usage is TRBJ2-1; 13 nucleotides align to TRBD2. Germline loops: CDR1 MRHNA, CDR2 SNTAGT. Losses at the gene ends were 0 bases for V and 8 bases for J; bases not matched to a gene: 7. The CDR3 spans 17 residues. The CDR3 coding sequence is TGTGCCAGCAGTGACTCGGGGGGACTAGCGGGAACGGATGAGCAGTTCTTC. It is translated as CASSDSGGLAGTDEQFF.

The J gene is TRBJ2-3, the V gene TRBV7-2; TRBD2 is a possible D gene (7 bases). Deletions cut 0 bases from V and 2 bases from J, with 12 bases between. CDR1 is SGHTA, CDR2 FQGNSA, per germline. This CDR3 is 16 amino acids long. In nucleotides, the CDR3 is TGTGCCAGCAGCTTAGCCAGCGGGACATTCACAGATACGCAGTATTTT. This sequence encodes CASSLASGTFTDTQYF.

This rearrangement joins TRBV24-1 to TRBJ2-3; 7 positions match TRBD2. With 5 bases clipped from V and 2 bases from J, the junction kept 12 bases outside the gene matches. The CDR3 totals 17 residues. Germline CDR1 is KGHDR and CDR2 is SFDVKD. CDR3 residues: CATSALTASGFTDTQYF. CDR3 nucleotide sequence: TGTGCCACCAGTGCACTTACAGCTAGCGGCTTCACAGATACGCAGTATTTT.

The J gene is TRBJ2-3, the V gene TRBV7-6; D is unresolved. This CDR3 is built from 13 residues. Looked up from germline, CDR1 is SGHVS and CDR2 is FNYEAQ. Trimming cost V 2 bases and J 6 bases, with 9 bases left between them. CDR3 DNA: TGTGCCAGCAGCTTAAGGTCCTGGGATACGCAGTATTTT. The encoded protein is CASSLRSWDTQYF. Variable domain in full (rest from reference TRBV7-6 and TRBJ2-3): GAGVSQSPRYKVTKRGQDVALRCDPISGHVSLYWYRQALGQGPEFLTYFNYEAQQDKSGLPNDRFSAERPEGSISTLTIQRTEQRDSAMYRCASSLRSWDTQYFGPGTRLTVL.

This chain links TRBV12-3 or TRBV12-4 with TRBJ2-3, with 7 bases that match TRBD1. V dropped 8 bases and J dropped 3; count of bases not matched to a gene: 5. The CDR3 is 13 residues long. The CDR3 reads CASGPGQTDTQYF. As DNA, the CDR3 is TGTGCCAGCGGACCGGGACAGACAGATACGCAGTATTTT.

This chain links TRBV2 with TRBJ1-4; D gene ambiguous. Trimming left V 6 bases short and J 8 bases short, with 10 bases between. The CDR3 runs 12 residues. Per germline, CDR1 SNHLY and CDR2 FYNNEI. CDR3 bases: TGTGCCAGCAGGAAGTTAGGGGAAAAACTGTTTTTT. It translates to CASRKLGEKLFF.

This rearrangement joins TRBV4-2 to TRBJ2-1; 7 positions match TRBD2. The CDR3 contains 18 residues. Germline CDR1 and CDR2: LGHNA and YNFKEQ. V shed 0 bases and J 0 bases; nucleotides not matched to a gene: 8. As DNA, the CDR3 is TGTGCCAGCAGCCAAGATCTTGCGGGCGGGAGCTCCTACAATGAGCAGTTCTTC. Its protein product is CASSQDLAGGSSYNEQFF.

The chain couples TRBV5-4 to TRBJ2-7; TRBD1 might be the D (5 bases). The CDR3 runs to 15 residues. Trimming pared 0 bases from V and 5 bases from J, leaving 15 bases between. CDR1 is SGHNT, CDR2 YYREEE, per germline (reference sequence). The CDR3 DNA reads TGTGCCAGCAGCTTGGGCGGCGACAGAGTCAACGAGCAGTACTTC. Translating gives CASSLGGDRVNEQYF.

The V gene is TRBV24-1, the J gene TRBJ2-1; TRBD2 aligns across 10 bases. Trimming removed 5 bases from V and 0 bases from J; junction bases left unmatched: 6. CDR3 length equals 17 residues. Germline CDR1 is KGHDR and CDR2 is SFDVKD. CDR3: CATSALGLADSYNEQFF. The CDR3 coding sequence is TGTGCCACCAGTGCCTTAGGACTAGCGGACTCCTACAATGAGCAGTTCTTC.

The chain uses TRBV30 and TRBJ1-1; D remains ambiguous. The CDR3 contains 13 residues. Trimming removed 1 base at V and 4 bases at J, with 10 bases between. Germline V gives CDR1 GTSNPN, CDR2 SVGIG (reference sequence). The CDR3: CAWSAHSTTEAFF. The CDR3 DNA reads as TGTGCCTGGAGTGCCCACTCGACCACTGAAGCTTTCTTT. The full variable domain, in which reference TRBV30 and TRBJ1-1 provide the parts outside the CDR3, is SQTIHQWPATLVQPVGSPLSLECTVEGTSNPNLYWYRQAAGRGLQLLFYSVGIGQISSEVPQNLSASRPQDRQFILSSKKLLLSDSGFYLCAWSAHSTTEAFFGQGTRLTVV.

The V call is TRBV10-2, the J call TRBJ1-3; tentatively, D is TRBD1 (6 bases). The V gene lost 8 bases and the J gene lost 0 bases, with 8 bases spanning the gap. This CDR3 has 13 residues. Germline CDR1 is WSHSY and CDR2 is SAAADI. Here the CDR3 DNA reads TGCGCCAGCGGAGGGGGCTCTGGAAACACCATATATTTT. Translated: CASGGGSGNTIYF.

V and J are TRBV11-2 and TRBJ1-1; D may be TRBD1 (5 bases). CDR3 length: 15 amino acids. Germline-derived CDR1 and CDR2 are SGHAT and FQNNGV. V was trimmed by 3 bases and J by 0 bases, leaving 11 bases between them. The CDR3 protein is CASSFQGGLNTEAFF. The CDR3 DNA follows: TGTGCCAGCAGCTTCCAGGGAGGTCTGAACACTGAAGCTTTCTTT.

This clone was detected only a few times. The chain is built from TRBV3-1 (or the pseudogene TRBV3-2) and TRBJ2-7; TRBD2 agrees at 12 bases. Germline V gives CDR1 LGHDT, CDR2 YNNKEL (reference sequence). Trimming cost V 1 base and J 7 bases; bases outside gene matches: 14. The CDR3 is 18 residues long. The CDR3 loop is CASSQAHPLAGGFWEQYF. The CDR3 region has the DNA TGTGCCAGCAGCCAAGCTCATCCTCTAGCGGGAGGGTTCTGGGAGCAGTACTTC.

The chain combines TRBV5-5 with TRBJ2-1; D is tentatively TRBD1 or TRBD2 (5 bases each). CDR1 is SGHKS, CDR2 YYEKEE, per germline (reference sequence). CDR3 length equals 13 residues. V was shortened by 3 bases and J by 6 bases, with 10 bases between the two germline ends. This chain's CDR3 is CASSWGPANEQFF. The CDR3 DNA is TGTGCCAGCAGCTGGGGACCAGCCAATGAGCAGTTCTTC.

The rearrangement joins TRBV11-2 to TRBJ1-4, with TRBD1 matching over 7 bases. The V segment lost 4 bases and the J segment 3 bases; nucleotides outside the gene matches: 5. Germline-derived CDR1 and CDR2 are SGHAT and FQNNGV. The CDR3 length is 15 residues. The CDR3 nucleotides read TGTGCCAGCAGCTCCCACAGGGGTTCTAATGAAAAACTGTTTTTT. Translation: CASSSHRGSNEKLFF. Using reference TRBV11-2 and TRBJ1-4 for the parts outside the CDR3, the full variable domain is EAGVAQSPRYKIIEKRQSVAFWCNPISGHATLYWYQQILGQGPKLLIQFQNNGVVDDSQLPKDRFSAERLKGVDSTLKIQPAKLEDSAVYLCASSSHRGSNEKLFFGSGTQLSVL.

The chain employs TRBV9 and TRBJ2-2, with D perhaps TRBD1 or TRBD2 (5 bases each). The V end was cut by 3 bases, the J end by 5 bases, with 17 bases between. The CDR3 consists of 16 residues. Germline assignment: CDR1 SGDLS and CDR2 YYNGEE. The CDR3 sequence is CASSGGSGRYTGELFF. The CDR3 DNA sequence: TGTGCCAGCAGCGGGGGTTCAGGGAGATATACCGGGGAGCTGTTTTTT.

This chain joins TRBV20-1 and TRBJ1-2, with 7 bases identical to TRBD1. This CDR3 spans 15 amino acids. The V segment lost 3 bases and the J segment 5 bases; nucleotides outside the gene matches: 12. Germline assignment: CDR1 DFQATT and CDR2 SNEGSKA (reference sequence). The CDR3 is CSASGRDSKTYGYTF. DNA of the CDR3: TGCAGTGCTAGTGGCCGGGACAGCAAAACTTATGGCTACACCTTC.

The rearrangement uses TRBV4-1 and TRBJ1-5; D remains unclear. CDR1 and CDR2 (germline): MGHRA, YSYEKL. The CDR3 runs 14 residues. Trimming removed 0 bases from V and 10 bases from J, with 13 bases in between. Here the CDR3 DNA reads TGCGCCAGCAGCCAAGATCAGTCGATTCGACCCCAGCATTTT. Translated, it gives CASSQDQSIRPQHF.

The chain employs TRBV28 and TRBJ2-3; 8 nucleotides agree with TRBD2. CDR1 is MDHEN, CDR2 SYDVKM, per germline. This CDR3 contains 15 residues. With V trimmed by 3 bases and J by 1 base, 3 bases remained unmatched. CDR3 coding DNA: TGTGCCAGCAGTTTTAGCGGGGCGGGCACAGATACGCAGTATTTT. It specifies CASSFSGAGTDTQYF. The full variable domain, rest sourced from reference TRBV28 and TRBJ2-3, is DVKVTQSSRYLVKRTGEKVFLECVQDMDHENMFWYRQDPGLGLRLIYFSYDVKMKEKGDIPEGYSVSREKKERFSLILESASTNQTSMYLCASSFSGAGTDTQYFGPGTRLTVL.